Listed here is a single TCR beta chain. These data belong to a study of blood T cell repertoires in COVID-19. Study details: The United States, Italy and Spain were the sources of the acute and convalescent COVID-19 samples. Sample material is recorded as cDNA or gDNA derived from T cells, B-cell-depleted T cells, or PBMCs.

In the original analysis: Cell counts per sample came from amplifying reference gene primers. TCRdb's copy holds only in-frame clones and misses some; the assay was immunoSEQ multiplex PCR. V, J and clone size derive from that table, while D and trimming were established from the DNA sequence. The sample contains about 350,000 clones, about 90% of which appear only once. Researchers sorted participants into cohorts using their self-reported clinical history. Input material: PBMCs or T cells enriched from blood (not recorded which). This TCR was recovered from a woman aged 25 to 39 who had recovered from COVID-19.

The CDR3 coding sequence is TGTGCCAGCAGCCAACGGCGGGGAGATACGCAGTATTTT. Amino acid sequence: CASSQRRGDTQYF. The chain is built from TRBV3-1 (or the pseudogene TRBV3-2) and TRBJ2-3, with a weak D call TRBD2 (6 bases). The germline V gene has CDR1 LGHDT and CDR2 YNNKEL (reference sequence). CDR3 length: 13 residues. V lost 2 bases to trimming and J lost 5 bases, with 8 bases between them.